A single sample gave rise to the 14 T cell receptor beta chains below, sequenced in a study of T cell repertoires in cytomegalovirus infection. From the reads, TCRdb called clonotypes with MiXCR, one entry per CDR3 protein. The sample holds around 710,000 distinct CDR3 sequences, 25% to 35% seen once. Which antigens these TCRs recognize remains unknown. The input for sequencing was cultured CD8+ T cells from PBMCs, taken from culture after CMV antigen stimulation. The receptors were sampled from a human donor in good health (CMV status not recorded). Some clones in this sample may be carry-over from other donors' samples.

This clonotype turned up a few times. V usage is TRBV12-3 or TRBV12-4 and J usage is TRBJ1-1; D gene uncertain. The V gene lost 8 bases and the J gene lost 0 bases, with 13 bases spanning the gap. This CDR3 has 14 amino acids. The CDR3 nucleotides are TGTGCCAGCTCCATCCAACCCATGAACACTGAAGCTTTCTTT. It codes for CASSIQPMNTEAFF.

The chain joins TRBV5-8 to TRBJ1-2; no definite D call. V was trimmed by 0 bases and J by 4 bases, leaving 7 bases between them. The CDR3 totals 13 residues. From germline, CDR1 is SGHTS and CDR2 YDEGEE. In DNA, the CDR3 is TGTGCCAGCAGCTTGGAAACTCTCTATGGCTACACCTTC. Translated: CASSLETLYGYTF.

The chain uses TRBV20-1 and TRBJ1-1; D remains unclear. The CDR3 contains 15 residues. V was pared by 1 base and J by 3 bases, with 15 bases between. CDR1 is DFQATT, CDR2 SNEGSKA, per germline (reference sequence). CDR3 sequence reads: CSARATETYYTEAFF. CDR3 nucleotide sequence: TGCAGTGCTAGAGCGACGGAAACTTATTACACTGAAGCTTTCTTT.

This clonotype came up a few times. The CDR3 loop reads CASSLADRGGDGYTF. CDR3 nucleotide sequence: TGTGCCAGCAGCTTAGCAGACAGGGGGGGAGATGGCTACACCTTC. J is TRBJ1-2 and V is TRBV11-2; the match to TRBD1 covers 9 bases. Germline CDR1 reads SGHAT; CDR2 reads FQNNGV. V shed 1 base, J shed 6 bases, and the junction held 6 bases outside the gene matches. The CDR3 is 15 amino acids.

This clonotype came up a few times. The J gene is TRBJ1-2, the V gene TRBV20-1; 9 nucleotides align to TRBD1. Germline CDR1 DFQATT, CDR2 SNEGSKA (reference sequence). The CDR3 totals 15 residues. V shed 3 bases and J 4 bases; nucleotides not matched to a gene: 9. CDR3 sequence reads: CSASPPGQGFYGYTF. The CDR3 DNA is TGCAGTGCTAGCCCCCCGGGACAGGGTTTCTATGGCTACACCTTC.

CDR3 loop: CASRPLTNYGYTF. The CDR3 DNA reads TGTGCCAGCAGACCCCTGACTAACTATGGCTACACCTTC. The chain uses TRBV7-8 and TRBJ1-2; D uncertain. This CDR3 spans 13 amino acids. Deletions cut 6 bases from V and 0 bases from J, with 8 bases between. The germline gives CDR1 SGHVS, CDR2 FQNEAQ.

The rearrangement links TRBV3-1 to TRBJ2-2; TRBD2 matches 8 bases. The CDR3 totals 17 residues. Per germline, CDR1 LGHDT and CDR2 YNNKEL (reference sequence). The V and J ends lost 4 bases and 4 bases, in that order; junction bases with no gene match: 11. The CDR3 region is CASSLPYGGARTGELFF. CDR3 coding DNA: TGTGCCAGCAGCCTCCCATACGGGGGGGCACGCACCGGGGAGCTGTTTTTT. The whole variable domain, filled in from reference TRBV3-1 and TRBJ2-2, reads DTAVSQTPKYLVTQMGNDKSIKCEQNLGHDTMYWYKQDSKKFLKIMFSYNNKELIINETVPNRFSPKSPDKAHLNLHINSLELGDSAVYFCASSLPYGGARTGELFFGEGSRLTVL.

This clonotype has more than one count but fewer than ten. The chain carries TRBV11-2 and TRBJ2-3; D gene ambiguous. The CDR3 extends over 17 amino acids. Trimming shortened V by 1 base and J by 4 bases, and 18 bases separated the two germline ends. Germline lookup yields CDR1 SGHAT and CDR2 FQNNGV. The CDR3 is CASSLAFVVRGADTQYF. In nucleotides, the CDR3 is TGTGCCAGCAGCTTAGCGTTTGTCGTGAGAGGCGCAGATACGCAGTATTTT.

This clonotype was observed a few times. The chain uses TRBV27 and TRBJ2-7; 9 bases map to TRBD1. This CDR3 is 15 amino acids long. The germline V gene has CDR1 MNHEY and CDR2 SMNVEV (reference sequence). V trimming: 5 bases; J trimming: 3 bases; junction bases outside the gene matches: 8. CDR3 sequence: CASSPMTGGVYEQYF. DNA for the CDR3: TGTGCCAGCAGTCCGATGACAGGGGGTGTCTACGAGCAGTACTTC.

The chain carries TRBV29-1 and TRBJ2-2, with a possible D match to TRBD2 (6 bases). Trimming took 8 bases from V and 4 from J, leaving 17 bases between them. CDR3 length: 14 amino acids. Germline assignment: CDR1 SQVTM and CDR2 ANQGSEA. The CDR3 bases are TGCAGCTCCCTAGGCGGAGGGACCACCGGGGAGCTGTTTTTT. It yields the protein CSSLGGGTTGELFF.

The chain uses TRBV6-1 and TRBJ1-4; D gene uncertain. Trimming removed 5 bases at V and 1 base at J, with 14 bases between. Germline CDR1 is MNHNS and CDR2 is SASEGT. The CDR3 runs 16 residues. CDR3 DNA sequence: TGTGCCAGCAGTCCGAGGACTTACCTAACTAATGAAAAACTGTTTTTT. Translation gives CASSPRTYLTNEKLFF.

The CDR3 reads CASSYMTAGTGELFF. In nucleotides, the CDR3 is TGTGCCAGCAGTTATATGACGGCGGGGACCGGGGAGCTGTTTTTT. This rearrangement joins TRBV6-2 or TRBV6-3 to TRBJ2-2; tentatively, D is TRBD2 (6 bases). This CDR3 contains 15 residues. Trimming removed 3 bases at V and 5 bases at J, with 13 bases between. CDR1 MNHEY and CDR2 SVGEGT come from the germline V gene.

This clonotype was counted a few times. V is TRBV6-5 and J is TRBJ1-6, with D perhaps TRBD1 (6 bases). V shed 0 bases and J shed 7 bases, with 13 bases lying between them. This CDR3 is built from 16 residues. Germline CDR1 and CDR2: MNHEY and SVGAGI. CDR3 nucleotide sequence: TGTGCCAGCAGTTACTCCGCGACAGGACCGAATTCACCCCTCCACTTT. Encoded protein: CASSYSATGPNSPLHF.

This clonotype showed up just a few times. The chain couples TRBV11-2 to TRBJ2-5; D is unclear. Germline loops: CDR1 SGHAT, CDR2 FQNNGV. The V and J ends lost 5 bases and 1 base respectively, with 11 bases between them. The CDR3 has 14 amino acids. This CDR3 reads CASSQRFSQETQYF. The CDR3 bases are TGTGCCAGCAGCCAACGATTCAGCCAAGAGACCCAGTACTTC.